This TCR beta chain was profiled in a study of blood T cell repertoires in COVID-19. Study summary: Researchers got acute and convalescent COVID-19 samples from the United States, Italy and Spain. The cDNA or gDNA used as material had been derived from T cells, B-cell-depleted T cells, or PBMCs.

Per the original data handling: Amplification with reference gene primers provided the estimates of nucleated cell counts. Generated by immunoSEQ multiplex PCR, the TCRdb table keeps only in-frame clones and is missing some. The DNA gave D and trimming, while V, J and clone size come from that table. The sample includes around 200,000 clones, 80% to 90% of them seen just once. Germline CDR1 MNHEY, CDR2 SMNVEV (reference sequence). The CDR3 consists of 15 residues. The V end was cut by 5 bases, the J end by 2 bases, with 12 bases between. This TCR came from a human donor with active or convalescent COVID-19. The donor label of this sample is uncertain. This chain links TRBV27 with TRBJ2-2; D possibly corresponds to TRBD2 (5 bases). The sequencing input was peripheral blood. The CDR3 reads CASSSWEQNTGELFF. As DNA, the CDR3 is TGTGCCAGCAGTAGTTGGGAGCAAAACACCGGGGAGCTGTTTTTT.